This entry is about one TCR beta chain. Its target is not known. The CDR3 has 15 residues. Looked up from germline, CDR1 is SGHTS and CDR2 is YDEGEE. After removal of 3 bases from V and 5 bases from J, the junction contained 10 bases not matched to a gene. The protocol was immunoSEQ multiplex PCR, while the TCRdb copy is restricted to in-frame clones and leaves out a portion. Of just over 14,000 clones detected, more than 65% appear once; the ten largest clones hold approximately 3.1%. This specimen comes from a study of immune evolution from preneoplasia to lung adenocarcinoma. Study-level results: Top clone share appeared to fall from AAH through AIS, MIA, adenocarcinoma.

Sequencing input: FFPE minimally invasive lung adenocarcinoma tissue. This clonotype was obtained from a person aged 55-80 years with lung adenocarcinoma. The chain links TRBV5-8 to TRBJ2-7; the match to TRBD1 covers 8 bases. The CDR3 region is CASSSLGQGEDEQYF. The CDR3 nucleotides read TGTGCCAGCAGCTCCTTAGGACAGGGAGAAGACGAGCAGTACTTC.